This TCR beta chain came from a study of graft-versus-host responses after intestinal transplantation. Assay: immunoSEQ multiplex PCR; the TCRdb copy retains only in-frame clones and omits some. The data show more than 100,000 clones, 80% to 95% seen once. As for this clone: Its antigen is as yet unknown.

The V gene lost 3 bases and the J gene lost 0 bases, with 6 bases spanning the gap. Germline CDR1 is SGHRS and CDR2 is YFSETQ. This CDR3 has 13 amino acids. This TCR derives from a human donor who received an intestinal transplant. This sequence joins TRBV5-1 and TRBJ1-1, with unresolved D. Sequencing used unstimulated CD8+ T cells sorted from spleen or lymph node cells, obtained before intestinal transplant. CDR3 residues: CASSSTVNTEAFF. The CDR3, as DNA: TGCGCCAGCAGCTCAACAGTGAACACTGAAGCTTTCTTT.